Listed here are 25 T cell receptor beta chains from one sample, sequenced in a study of CD8 T cells in ankylosing spondylitis. The antigens of these receptors remain unknown. TCRdb independently ran MiXCR on the 5' RACE reads; one entry per CDR3 protein. The sample includes fewer than 550,000 distinct CDR3 sequences, approximately 5% of them seen just once. General study results and limits: Seemingly characteristic of ankylosing spondylitis blood was a TCR beta motif consisting of roughly 8 highly homologous variants.

Sequencing used blood, either unsorted or a sorted T cell fraction (not recorded which). The receptor source for this set is a male donor with ankylosing spondylitis.

This clonotype was seen ten or more times. The chain carries TRBV5-5 and TRBJ1-2; D not certain. Germline V gene sequence: CDR1 SGHKS, CDR2 YYEKEE (reference sequence). Trimming stripped 1 base from V and 3 bases from J, with 10 bases between. The CDR3 has 14 residues. The CDR3 DNA is TGTGCCAGCAGCTTGAATAGGAAGGACTATGGCTACACCTTC. Encoded protein: CASSLNRKDYGYTF.

This clonotype came up a few times. The chain couples TRBV6-1 to TRBJ1-5; D might be TRBD1 (6 bases). The CDR3 extends over 15 amino acids. Germline V gives CDR1 MNHNS, CDR2 SASEGT. V was shortened by 6 bases and J by 6 bases, with 18 bases between the two germline ends. Here the CDR3 reads CASSRGAGDGQPQHF. DNA of the CDR3: TGTGCCAGCAGCCGTGGGGCAGGGGACGGTCAGCCCCAGCATTTT.

This clonotype was counted at least ten times. The chain carries TRBV27 and TRBJ1-1; tentatively, D is TRBD1 (5 bases). CDR3 length: 15 residues. The germline V gene has CDR1 MNHEY and CDR2 SMNVEV (reference sequence). Trimming removed 5 bases at V and 5 bases at J, with 18 bases between. In DNA, the CDR3 is TGTGCCAGCAGTCGCGTGAGAGGGGAGATAACTGAAGCTTTCTTT. Residues: CASSRVRGEITEAFF.

In its sample, this clonotype was seen many times. The chain joins TRBV6-1 to TRBJ2-1; 7 bases are shared with TRBD1. Trimming cost V 6 bases and J 0 bases; bases outside gene matches: 5. This CDR3 comprises 15 residues. Germline lookup yields CDR1 MNHNS and CDR2 SASEGT. CDR3: CASSQGDTSYNEQFF. For the CDR3, the DNA is TGTGCCAGCAGCCAGGGGGACACCTCCTACAATGAGCAGTTCTTC.

V and J are TRBV29-1 and TRBJ2-1; 9 bases are a match to TRBD2. CDR1 and CDR2 (germline): SQVTM, ANQGSEA. This CDR3 comprises 14 residues. The trim removed 1 base at V and 4 bases at J, leaving 2 bases unmatched. For the CDR3, the DNA is TGCAGCGTTGAAGGACTAGCGGTGTACAATGAGCAGTTCTTC. Amino acids: CSVEGLAVYNEQFF.

This clonotype occurred a few times. V and J are TRBV5-1 and TRBJ2-5; D not resolved. V lost 1 base, J lost 0 bases, and 10 bases lay in between. Germline loops: CDR1 SGHRS, CDR2 YFSETQ. This CDR3 is built from 15 residues. The CDR3 sequence: CASSLFGQNQETQYF. The CDR3 region has the DNA TGCGCCAGCAGCTTGTTTGGCCAGAACCAAGAGACCCAGTACTTC.

This clonotype was seen repeatedly, ten times or more. Written as DNA, the CDR3 is TGTGCCAGCTCACCAAGGCAGGGACTAATGAACACTGAAGCTTTCTTT. Translated, it gives CASSPRQGLMNTEAFF. This rearrangement joins TRBV18 to TRBJ1-1; perhaps TRBD1 as D (5 bases). Looked up from germline, CDR1 is KGHSH and CDR2 is LQKENI. V lost 2 bases, J lost 0 bases, and 13 bases lay in between. The CDR3 runs to 16 residues.

This clonotype was counted only a few times. CDR3 sequence: CASSQAYEQFF. For the CDR3, the DNA is TGTGCCAGCAGCCAAGCGTATGAGCAGTTCTTC. V and J are TRBV3-1 and TRBJ2-1, with D hard to call. CDR1 LGHDT and CDR2 YNNKEL come from the germline V gene (reference sequence). Trimming took off 1 base at V and 8 bases at J, with 3 bases between the two ends. The CDR3 extends over 11 amino acids.

This clonotype was picked up many times. V gene TRBV2 combines with J gene TRBJ1-1; 9 nucleotides align to TRBD1. The trim removed 7 bases at V and 5 bases at J, leaving 8 bases unmatched. Germline CDR1 and CDR2: SNHLY and FYNNEI. This CDR3 is built from 14 residues. CDR3 loop: CASNEDRGVTEAFF. CDR3 nucleotide sequence: TGTGCCAGCAACGAGGACAGGGGAGTAACTGAAGCTTTCTTT.

The sample holds many counts of this clonotype. The chain links TRBV5-1 to TRBJ1-5, with D possibly TRBD1 on 5 matching bases. This CDR3 has 16 amino acids. Trimming removed 1 base at V and 2 bases at J, with 13 bases between. CDR1 is SGHRS and CDR2 is YFSETQ in the germline V gene. CDR3 sequence: CASSLWGPTGNQPQHF. The CDR3, as DNA: TGCGCCAGCAGCTTGTGGGGCCCTACCGGCAATCAGCCCCAGCATTTT.

This clonotype was detected many times. The rearrangement joins TRBV6-1 to TRBJ2-4; 10 nucleotides line up with TRBD2. Germline CDR1 reads MNHNS; CDR2 reads SASEGT. Unmatched junction bases numbered 7, after V lost 6 bases and J lost 2 bases. CDR3 length: 16 residues. The CDR3 nucleotides are TGTGCCAGCAGACCCAGCGGGAGGGCCTCCAAAAACATTCAGTACTTC. Its protein product is CASRPSGRASKNIQYF.

The table lists this clonotype with many counts. V usage is TRBV6-5 and J usage is TRBJ2-7; 10 bases align to TRBD2. CDR3 size: 15 residues. From germline, CDR1 is MNHEY and CDR2 SVGAGI. V gave up 0 bases and J gave up 5 bases; unmatched junction bases: 4. The CDR3 nucleotides are TGTGCCAGCAGTTACTCGAGTAGCGGGAGGAACGAGCAGTACTTC. Amino acid sequence: CASSYSSSGRNEQYF.

There are many counts of this clonotype. This chain uses TRBV29-1 with TRBJ1-2, with D uncertain. The length of the CDR3 is 11 residues. Trimming stripped 4 bases from V and 7 bases from J, with 10 bases between. Germline CDR1 reads SQVTM; CDR2 reads ANQGSEA. DNA for the CDR3: TGCAGCGTTGTGGAGGGCCGTGGCTACACCTTC. Its protein is CSVVEGRGYTF.

The CDR3 is CASSGTPFYEQYF. In nucleotides, the CDR3 is TGTGCCAGCTCTGGGACGCCATTCTACGAGCAGTACTTC. The chain joins TRBV28 to TRBJ2-7; D may be TRBD1 or TRBD2 (5 bases each). The CDR3 has 13 amino acids. The V gene's germline CDR1 is MDHEN and CDR2 SYDVKM. The ends were cut back, 8 bases at V and 3 bases at J, with 14 bases in the middle.

The sample holds many counts of this clonotype. V is TRBV4-2 and J is TRBJ2-1; tentatively, D is TRBD2 (5 bases). The CDR3 totals 12 residues. Germline CDR1 LGHNA, CDR2 YNFKEQ. Trimming shortened V by 4 bases and J by 8 bases, and 9 bases separated the two germline ends. CDR3 loop: CASSPEGDEQFF. The CDR3 coding sequence is TGTGCCAGCAGCCCCGAGGGCGATGAGCAGTTCTTC.

This clonotype was counted many times. The chain is built from TRBV6-6 and TRBJ2-3; D is perhaps TRBD2 (6 bases). V was trimmed by 8 bases and J by 8 bases, leaving 14 bases between them. The V gene's germline CDR1 is MNHNY and CDR2 SVGAGI (reference sequence). CDR3 size: 12 residues. The CDR3: CASQREAGTQYF. CDR3 bases: TGTGCCAGCCAAAGGGAGGCGGGTACGCAGTATTTT.

In this sample, this clonotype turned up many times. The chain is built from TRBV20-1 and TRBJ2-5, with 8 bases matching TRBD2. CDR1 and CDR2 (germline): DFQATT, SNEGSKA (reference sequence). This CDR3 region has 12 residues. After removal of 3 bases from V and 9 bases from J, the junction contained 6 bases not matched to a gene. The CDR3 is CSASHRRGAQYF. CDR3 nucleotide sequence: TGCAGTGCTAGCCACCGGCGGGGGGCCCAGTACTTC.

This clonotype was counted at least ten times. The chain has TRBV10-3 and TRBJ2-4; the D gene is possibly TRBD2 (6 bases). V was shortened by 4 bases and J by 4 bases, with 11 bases between the two germline ends. The CDR3 totals 14 residues. Germline V lookup: CDR1 ENHRY, CDR2 SYGVKD. CDR3 amino acids: CAISARESKNIQYF. The CDR3 DNA follows: TGTGCCATCAGTGCACGGGAGTCGAAAAACATTCAGTACTTC.

This clonotype was counted many times. This chain links TRBV7-6 with TRBJ1-1; no definite D call. Trimming took 5 bases from V and 0 from J, leaving 7 bases between them. This CDR3 has 13 residues. Germline CDR1 is SGHVS and CDR2 is FNYEAQ. CDR3 residues: CASSGDLNTEAFF. CDR3 DNA sequence: TGTGCCAGCAGCGGGGATCTGAACACTGAAGCTTTCTTT.

This clonotype was detected ten times or more. This chain connects TRBV5-1 to TRBJ1-2, with TRBD1 identical over 8 bases. The germline V gene encodes CDR1 SGHRS and CDR2 YFSETQ. There are 12 residues in the CDR3. The V gene end was trimmed by 4 bases and the J gene end by 10 bases; junction bases not matched to a gene: 6. CDR3: CASSTDRAHYTF. The CDR3 DNA reads as TGCGCCAGCAGCACGGACAGGGCCCACTACACCTTC.

The sample holds many counts of this clonotype. J is TRBJ1-1 and V is TRBV5-1; D ambiguous. The CDR3 consists of 12 residues. Trimming took 2 bases from V and 6 from J, leaving 8 bases between them. In germline, CDR1 is SGHRS, CDR2 YFSETQ. The CDR3 region is CASSFGAAEAFF. CDR3 in DNA: TGCGCCAGCAGCTTTGGAGCGGCTGAAGCTTTCTTT.

This clonotype has ten or more counts. The chain has TRBV28 and TRBJ2-7, with TRBD2 identical over 11 bases. CDR1 is MDHEN, CDR2 SYDVKM, per germline. The CDR3 is 15 residues long. J lost 1 base, V lost 6 bases, and 5 bases had no gene match. DNA of the CDR3: TGTGCCAGCAGCTTCCGACTAGCGGGGTCCTACGAGCAGTACTTC. Translated, it gives CASSFRLAGSYEQYF.

This clonotype has a handful of counts. The chain has TRBV14 and TRBJ1-5, with D maybe TRBD1 (5 bases). The CDR3 contains 13 residues. The germline V gene has CDR1 SGHDN and CDR2 FVKESK. The V end lost 4 bases, the J end lost 5 bases, and 9 bases lay between the germline ends. CDR3 nucleotides: TGTGCCAGCAGCCTCGACAGTCATCAGCCCCAGCATTTT. This translates into CASSLDSHQPQHF.

This clonotype was picked up many times. This chain connects TRBV28 to TRBJ2-3, with TRBD1 as a possible D gene (5 bases). V lost 2 bases to trimming and J lost 5 bases, with 14 bases between them. Germline loops: CDR1 MDHEN, CDR2 SYDVKM. The CDR3 is 15 residues long. In DNA form, the CDR3 reads TGTGCCAGCAGTTTAGGGGCGATTGGCGGAGATACGCAGTATTTT. It translates to CASSLGAIGGDTQYF.

This clonotype was observed at least ten times. V is TRBV5-1 and J is TRBJ1-1; the D is unclear. This CDR3 has 15 residues. Germline-derived CDR1 and CDR2 are SGHRS and YFSETQ. V lost 3 bases and J 0 bases, leaving 12 bases between the germline ends. This CDR3 is CASSSAGSMNTEAFF. The CDR3 bases are TGCGCCAGCAGCTCCGCAGGCAGCATGAACACTGAAGCTTTCTTT.